A single sample gave rise to the 28 T cell receptor beta chains below, sequenced in a study of beta chain features in type 1 diabetes. Study outcomes and limitations: When Type 1 diabetes patients were examined, their TCRB CDR3s proved moderately but significantly shorter in all four CD4+ subsets.

No antigen has been assigned to these receptors. Reverse transcribing all isolated RNA meant expressed TCRB transcripts were sequenced. Sequencing used immunoSEQ multiplex PCR; TCRdb keeps in-frame clones, though not all of them. This sample has about 240,000 clones; 11% to 15% occur once, and the top ten carry around 0.019%. Sequencing was carried out using naive CD4+ T cells from blood. The receptors were gathered from a young man with type 1 diabetes.

The chain recombines TRBV7-2 with TRBJ2-7; 7 bases line up with TRBD1. With V trimmed by 4 bases and J by 3 bases, 6 bases remained unmatched. Per the germline V gene, CDR1 is SGHTA and CDR2 is FQGNSA. This CDR3 is built from 14 residues. The CDR3 protein is CASSYTGQIYEQYF. The CDR3, as DNA: TGTGCCAGCAGCTATACGGGACAGATCTACGAGCAGTACTTC.

The J gene is TRBJ1-1, the V gene TRBV30, with 8 bases that match TRBD1. Germline values: CDR1 GTSNPN, CDR2 SVGIG (reference sequence). The CDR3 contains 13 residues. With 1 base clipped from V and 11 bases from J, the junction kept 9 bases outside the gene matches. The CDR3 DNA follows: TGTGCCTGGAGTGAAGGACAGGGTTCCTGGGCTTTCTTT. It yields the protein CAWSEGQGSWAFF.

The chain recombines TRBV5-1 with TRBJ1-6, with 7 bases fitting TRBD1. The CDR3 spans 14 residues. CDR1 and CDR2 from the germline V gene are SGHRS and YFSETQ. With V trimmed by 3 bases and J by 6 bases, 3 bases remained unmatched. Here the CDR3 DNA reads TGCGCCAGCAGCTCCGGGACAGCTAATTCACCCCTCCACTTT. Protein sequence: CASSSGTANSPLHF.

This clone has only a few counts. This chain links TRBV18 with TRBJ1-1; a possible D gene is TRBD1 (6 bases). CDR1 KGHSH and CDR2 LQKENI come from the germline V gene. With 1 base removed from V and 3 bases from J, the gap between germline ends came to 12 bases. The CDR3 covers 15 residues. The CDR3 reads CASSPLQGGDTEAFF. CDR3 DNA: TGTGCCAGCTCACCACTACAGGGTGGCGACACTGAAGCTTTCTTT.

This clone was seen only a few times. The chain joins TRBV28 to TRBJ2-7; 7 nucleotides match TRBD1. After removal of 4 bases from V and 3 bases from J, the junction contained 21 bases not matched to a gene. This CDR3 has 19 residues. Germline CDR1 MDHEN, CDR2 SYDVKM. In DNA form, the CDR3 reads TGTGCCAGCAGTTCTAGGGCCGCCGTACAGGGGACCTCACTCTACGAGCAGTACTTC. Its protein is CASSSRAAVQGTSLYEQYF.

This clone appeared a few times. The chain is built from TRBV6-5 and TRBJ1-3; D unclear. Germline V gene data show CDR1 as MNHEY and CDR2 as SVGAGI. This CDR3 has 14 amino acids. The V and J ends lost 6 bases and 1 base respectively, with 10 bases between them. CDR3 residues: CASSRAGSGNTIYF. The DNA for the CDR3 is TGTGCCAGCAGCCGCGCAGGTTCTGGAAACACCATATATTTT.

The V and J genes are TRBV15 and TRBJ2-3, with TRBD2 matching over 13 bases. The CDR3 totals 20 residues. The germline gives CDR1 LNHNV, CDR2 YYDKDF (reference sequence). With V trimmed by 0 bases and J by 2 bases, 11 bases remained unmatched. CDR3 sequence (DNA): TGTGCCACCAGCAGAGATGGGCGACTAGCGGGGGGATTATCCACAGATACGCAGTATTTT. As protein: CATSRDGRLAGGLSTDTQYF. Together with reference TRBV15 and TRBJ2-3, the CDR3 gives the full variable domain: DAMVIQNPRYQVTQFGKPVTLSCSQTLNHNVMYWYQQKSSQAPKLLFHYYDKDFNNEADTPDNFQSRRPNTSFCFLDIRSPGLGDTAMYLCATSRDGRLAGGLSTDTQYFGPGTRLTVL.

The J gene is TRBJ1-1, the V gene TRBV7-8; 8 bases fit TRBD1. The CDR3 is made up of 15 amino acids. From germline, CDR1 is SGHVS and CDR2 FQNEAQ. The trim removed 6 bases at V and 0 bases at J, leaving 6 bases unmatched. This CDR3 is CASRGQAIMNTEAFF. CDR3 DNA: TGTGCCAGCAGGGGACAGGCGATCATGAACACTGAAGCTTTCTTT.

This clone has more than one count but fewer than ten. This rearrangement joins TRBV5-8 to TRBJ1-2, with 9 nucleotides matching TRBD1. Germline CDR1 and CDR2: SGHTS and YDEGEE. This CDR3 comprises 15 residues. V trimming: 4 bases; J trimming: 3 bases; junction bases outside the gene matches: 7. CDR3 sequence: CASSPRQGGDYGYTF. DNA for the CDR3: TGTGCCAGCAGCCCCCGACAGGGGGGTGACTATGGCTACACCTTC. The variable domain in full, completed from reference TRBV5-8 and TRBJ1-2, reads EAGVTQSPTHLIKTRGQQATLRCSPISGHTSVYWYQQALGLGLQFLLWYDEGEERNRGNFPPRFSGRQFPNYSSELNVNALELEDSALYLCASSPRQGGDYGYTFGSGTRLTVV.

This clone was observed a handful of times. This chain uses TRBV11-3 with TRBJ2-2, with 9 bases aligning to TRBD2. The CDR3 is made up of 14 amino acids. Trimming removed 1 base from V and 7 bases from J; junction bases left unmatched: 1. In germline, CDR1 is SGHNT, CDR2 YENEEA. The CDR3 DNA follows: TGTGCCAGCAGCTTAGTAGCGGGGGTCGGGGAGCTGTTTTTT. Translated, it gives CASSLVAGVGELFF.

This clone appeared a few times. V gene TRBV5-1 combines with J gene TRBJ2-3; 10 positions agree with TRBD2. This CDR3 is 17 amino acids long. Per the germline V gene, CDR1 is SGHRS and CDR2 is YFSETQ. The ends lost 4 bases at V and 0 bases at J; junction bases unmatched: 8. CDR3 amino acids: CASSIPSGGPSTDTQYF. CDR3 in DNA: TGCGCCAGCAGCATTCCTAGCGGGGGACCTAGCACAGATACGCAGTATTTT.

This clone was recorded a few times. This chain connects TRBV10-2 to TRBJ2-5; D perhaps matches TRBD2 (7 bases). Germline V gene data show CDR1 as WSHSY and CDR2 as SAAADI. This CDR3 has 15 residues. Trimming left V 6 bases short and J 0 bases short, with 14 bases between. The CDR3 loop reads CASRRAGAYQETQYF. The CDR3 DNA reads TGCGCCAGCAGGCGGGCGGGGGCCTACCAAGAGACCCAGTACTTC.

As DNA, the CDR3 is TGTGCCAGCAGTGAAAGTTGGCAGGGCCTTACCTTAGCCAAAAACATTCAGTACTTC. It yields the protein CASSESWQGLTLAKNIQYF. The chain is built from TRBV2 and TRBJ2-4; TRBD1 is a possible D gene (5 bases). The CDR3 is 19 amino acids. V shed 2 bases and J shed 0 bases, with 20 bases lying between them. Germline lookup yields CDR1 SNHLY and CDR2 FYNNEI.

The chain recombines TRBV19 with TRBJ2-1, with no clear D. Germline V gene sequence: CDR1 LNHDA, CDR2 SQIVND (reference sequence). This CDR3 is built from 11 residues. Trimming pared 5 bases from V and 8 bases from J, leaving 7 bases between. The CDR3 loop is CASSGVDEQFF. CDR3 bases: TGTGCCAGTAGTGGAGTAGATGAGCAGTTCTTC.

The chain recombines TRBV30 with TRBJ2-7, with 9 nucleotides matching TRBD2. Germline lookup yields CDR1 GTSNPN and CDR2 SVGIG (reference sequence). Trimming took 2 bases from V and 11 from J; bases not matched to a gene: 4. The CDR3 runs 11 residues. The CDR3 sequence is CAWSLAGSEYF. CDR3 DNA sequence: TGTGCCTGGAGTCTAGCGGGGTCGGAGTACTTC.

DNA of the CDR3: TGTGCCAGCAGCTTAAAGGACAGCCAAATACTTAACTATGGCTACACCTTC. Protein sequence: CASSLKDSQILNYGYTF. The chain has TRBV7-9 and TRBJ1-2; D is possibly TRBD1 (6 bases). Deletions cut 2 bases from V and 1 base from J, with 17 bases between. The CDR3 consists of 17 residues. The germline V gene has CDR1 SEHNR and CDR2 FQNEAQ (reference sequence).

This clone was seen only a few times. In the same sample, other DNA sequences code for this CDR3. The rearrangement uses TRBV6-5 and TRBJ1-1, with a possible D match to TRBD1 (5 bases). From germline, CDR1 is MNHEY and CDR2 SVGAGI. Trimming took 6 bases from V and 5 from J, leaving 10 bases between them. This CDR3 is built from 12 residues. CDR3 amino acids: CASSRRGTEAFF. CDR3 in DNA: TGTGCCAGCAGCCGCCGGGGGACTGAAGCTTTCTTT.

V is TRBV10-3 and J is TRBJ1-1; 7 bases match TRBD1. Germline V gene lookup returns CDR1 ENHRY and CDR2 SYGVKD. This CDR3 spans 14 amino acids. The J segment lost 1 base and the V segment lost 6 bases, leaving 5 bases of the junction unmatched. CDR3 bases: TGTGCCATCAGCGAAGGGACAGAGAACACTGAAGCTTTCTTT. Amino acids: CAISEGTENTEAFF.

The chain is built from TRBV29-1 and TRBJ2-2, with 13 bases lining up with TRBD2. The CDR3 runs to 15 residues. The V gene end was trimmed by 3 bases and the J gene end by 5 bases; junction bases not matched to a gene: 3. Germline loops: CDR1 SQVTM, CDR2 ANQGSEA. This CDR3 reads CSVERTSGRTGELFF. DNA of the CDR3: TGCAGCGTTGAGCGGACTAGCGGGAGAACCGGGGAGCTGTTTTTT.

This clone has a handful of counts. The chain couples TRBV5-1 to TRBJ2-7, with D perhaps matching TRBD2 (5 bases). The CDR3 loop spans 14 amino acids. The V and J ends lost 0 bases and 0 bases respectively, with 7 bases between them. The V gene's germline CDR1 is SGHRS and CDR2 YFSETQ. As DNA, the CDR3 is TGCGCCAGCAGCTTGGGAGGAGGCTCCTACGAGCAGTACTTC. Translation: CASSLGGGSYEQYF.

The genes are TRBV5-6 and TRBJ2-3; TRBD2 agrees at 8 bases. This CDR3 region has 15 residues. Per the germline V gene, CDR1 is SGHDT and CDR2 is YYEEEE. The V segment lost 2 bases and the J segment 4 bases; nucleotides outside the gene matches: 6. The CDR3 nucleotides read TGTGCCAGCAGCTTTGGAGCGGGGGTAGCAGATACGCAGTATTTT. This codes for CASSFGAGVADTQYF.

The chain couples TRBV5-4 to TRBJ2-5; the match to TRBD1 covers 9 bases. The germline gives CDR1 SGHNT, CDR2 YYREEE (reference sequence). The CDR3 runs to 16 residues. The V gene end was trimmed by 5 bases and the J gene end by 4 bases; junction bases not matched to a gene: 12. For the CDR3, the DNA is TGTGCCAGCAGGGAAGGACAGGGGAGGGCCGGAGAGACCCAGTACTTC. Protein: CASREGQGRAGETQYF.

This chain connects TRBV29-1 to TRBJ2-3; the match to TRBD2 covers 8 bases. Germline V gene data show CDR1 as SQVTM and CDR2 as ANQGSEA. The junction had 9 bases not matched to a gene; V was cut back by 8 bases and J by 2 bases. This CDR3 comprises 14 residues. The CDR3 bases are TGCAGCACCTCGGGGACTAGGACCACAGATACGCAGTATTTT. Protein: CSTSGTRTTDTQYF.

This chain uses TRBV12-5 with TRBJ2-1; D may be TRBD2 (5 bases). V was clipped by 2 bases and J by 9 bases, with 8 bases between them. The CDR3 has 12 amino acids. Germline V CDR1 and CDR2: LGHNT, FRNRAP. As DNA, the CDR3 is TGTGCTAGTGGTTTGCTCGGGGTTGAGCAGTTCTTC. Translating it yields CASGLLGVEQFF.

The J gene is TRBJ2-3, the V gene TRBV2; 10 bases are shared with TRBD2. Germline V lookup: CDR1 SNHLY, CDR2 FYNNEI. V shed 3 bases, J shed 6 bases, and the junction held 9 bases outside the gene matches. CDR3 size: 16 residues. This CDR3 reads CASSDGLAVLGDTQYF. The CDR3 DNA reads as TGTGCCAGCAGTGATGGACTAGCGGTCTTAGGCGATACGCAGTATTTT.

This sequence joins TRBV6-5 and TRBJ2-1; maybe TRBD1 (6 bases). This CDR3 has 14 amino acids. Trimming pared 0 bases from V and 6 bases from J, leaving 9 bases between. The V gene's germline CDR1 is MNHEY and CDR2 SVGAGI. CDR3 residues: CASSYSRTVNEQFF. CDR3 DNA: TGTGCCAGCAGTTACTCCAGGACAGTCAATGAGCAGTTCTTC.

V gene TRBV6-5 combines with J gene TRBJ2-1, with D possibly TRBD1 on 6 matching bases. The germline V gene encodes CDR1 MNHEY and CDR2 SVGAGI. The CDR3 has 14 residues. Trimming removed 6 bases from V and 8 bases from J, with 17 bases in between. The CDR3 DNA reads as TGTGCCAGCAGGTTATTACAGGGAGTCGATGAGCAGTTCTTC. The encoded protein is CASRLLQGVDEQFF.

This clone came up a few times. V is TRBV5-1 and J is TRBJ2-1; 10 bases fit TRBD2. Trimming at V came to 0 bases and at J to 4 bases, leaving 4 bases not matched to a gene. CDR1 is SGHRS and CDR2 is YFSETQ in the germline V gene. The CDR3 consists of 16 residues. The CDR3 loop is CASSLGGTSEYNEQFF. The CDR3 DNA reads as TGCGCCAGCAGCTTGGGGGGGACTAGCGAATACAATGAGCAGTTCTTC.